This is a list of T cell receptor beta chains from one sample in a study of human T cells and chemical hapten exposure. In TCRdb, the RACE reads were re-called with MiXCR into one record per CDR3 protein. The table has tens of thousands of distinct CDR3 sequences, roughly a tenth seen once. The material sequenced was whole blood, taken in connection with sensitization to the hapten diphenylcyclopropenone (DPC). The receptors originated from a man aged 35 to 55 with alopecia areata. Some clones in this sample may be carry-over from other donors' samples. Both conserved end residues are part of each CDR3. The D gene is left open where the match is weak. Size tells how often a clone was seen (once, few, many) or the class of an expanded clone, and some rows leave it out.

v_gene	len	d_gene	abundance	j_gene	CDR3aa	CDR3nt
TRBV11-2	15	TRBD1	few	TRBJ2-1	CASSPSRGLGNEQFF	TGTGCCAGCAGCCCGAGCAGGGGGTTAGGCAATGAGCAGTTCTTC
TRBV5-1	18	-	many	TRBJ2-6	CASSLAPTESSGANVLTF	TGCGCCAGCAGCTTGGCCCCGACAGAGAGCTCTGGGGCCAACGTCCTGACTTTC
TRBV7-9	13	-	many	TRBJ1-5	CASSRHVNQPQHF	TGTGCCAGCAGCCGACACGTTAATCAGCCCCAGCATTTT
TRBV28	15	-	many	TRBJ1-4	CASSLGVTTNEKLFF	TGTGCCAGCAGTTTAGGAGTTACAACTAATGAAAAACTGTTTTTT
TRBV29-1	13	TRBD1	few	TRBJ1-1	CSVDRQGGTEAFF	TGCAGCGTTGATAGACAGGGCGGGACTGAAGCTTTCTTT
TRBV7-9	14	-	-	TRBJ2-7	CASSLAWRSYEQYF	TGTGCCAGCAGCTTAGCTTGGAGATCCTACGAGCAGTACTTC
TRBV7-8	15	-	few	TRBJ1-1	CASSLVAPGNTEAFF	TGTGCCAGCAGCTTAGTTGCACCAGGGAACACTGAAGCTTTCTTT
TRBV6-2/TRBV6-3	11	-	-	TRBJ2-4	CASTESNIQYF	TGTGCCAGCACTGAGTCGAACATTCAGTACTTC
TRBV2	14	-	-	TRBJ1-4	CASNVVATNEKLFF	TGTGCCAGCAATGTAGTTGCAACTAATGAAAAACTGTTTTTT
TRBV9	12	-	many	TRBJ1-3	CASSDWSNTIYF	TGTGCCAGCAGCGATTGGTCGAACACCATATATTTT
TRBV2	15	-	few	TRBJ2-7	CASSEGQRTSWWQYF	TGTGCCAGCAGTGAGGGACAAAGGACTAGTTGGTGGCAGTACTTC
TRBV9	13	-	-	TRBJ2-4	CASSGGSKNIQYF	TGTGCCAGCAGTGGCGGGTCCAAAAACATTCAGTACTTC
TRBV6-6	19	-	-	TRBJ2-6	CASSYPKEDSLPGANVLTF	TGTGCCAGCAGTTACCCCAAGGAGGACTCCCTCCCCGGGGCCAACGTCCTGACTTTC
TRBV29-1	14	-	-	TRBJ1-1	CSVREVGPYTEAFF	TGCAGCGTCCGGGAGGTAGGACCGTACACTGAAGCTTTCTTT
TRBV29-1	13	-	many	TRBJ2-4	CSVVLGGGYIQYF	TGCAGCGTTGTGTTAGGCGGAGGGTACATTCAGTACTTC
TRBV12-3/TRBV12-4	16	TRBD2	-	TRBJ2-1	CASSLTAGAIYNEQFF	TGTGCCAGCAGTTTAACGGCGGGAGCTATTTACAATGAGCAGTTCTTC
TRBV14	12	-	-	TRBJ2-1	CASSQDTHEQFF	TGTGCCAGCAGCCAAGACACCCATGAGCAGTTCTTC
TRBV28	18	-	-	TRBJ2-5	CASSLSDGLGSLQETQYF	TGTGCCAGCAGTTTATCCGACGGTCTGGGTAGTCTACAAGAGACCCAGTACTTC
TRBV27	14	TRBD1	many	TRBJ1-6	CASSLRGRDSPLHF	TGTGCCAGCAGTTTAAGGGGGCGGGATTCACCCCTCCACTTT
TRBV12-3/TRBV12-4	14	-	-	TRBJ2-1	CASSPLNPYNEQFF	TGTGCCAGCAGCCCGCTTAATCCCTACAATGAGCAGTTCTTC
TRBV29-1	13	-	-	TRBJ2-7	CSVDAGAHHEQYF	TGCAGCGTTGATGCCGGGGCCCACCACGAGCAGTACTTC
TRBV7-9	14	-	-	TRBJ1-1	CASSFLQGRTEAFF	TGTGCCAGCAGCTTTCTTCAGGGGCGGACTGAAGCTTTCTTT
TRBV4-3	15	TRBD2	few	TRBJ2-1	CASSQDGLAGAEQFF	TGCGCCAGCAGCCAAGACGGCCTAGCGGGAGCGGAGCAGTTCTTC
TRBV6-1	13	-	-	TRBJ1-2	CASSERALDGYTF	TGTGCCAGCAGTGAAAGGGCCCTTGATGGCTACACCTTC
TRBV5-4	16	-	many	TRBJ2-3	CASSLGDLLGTDTQYF	TGTGCCAGCAGCTTGGGGGATCTCCTCGGCACAGATACGCAGTATTTT
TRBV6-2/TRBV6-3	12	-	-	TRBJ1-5	CASSPEYPPQHF	TGTGCCAGCAGCCCAGAGTACCCGCCCCAGCATTTT